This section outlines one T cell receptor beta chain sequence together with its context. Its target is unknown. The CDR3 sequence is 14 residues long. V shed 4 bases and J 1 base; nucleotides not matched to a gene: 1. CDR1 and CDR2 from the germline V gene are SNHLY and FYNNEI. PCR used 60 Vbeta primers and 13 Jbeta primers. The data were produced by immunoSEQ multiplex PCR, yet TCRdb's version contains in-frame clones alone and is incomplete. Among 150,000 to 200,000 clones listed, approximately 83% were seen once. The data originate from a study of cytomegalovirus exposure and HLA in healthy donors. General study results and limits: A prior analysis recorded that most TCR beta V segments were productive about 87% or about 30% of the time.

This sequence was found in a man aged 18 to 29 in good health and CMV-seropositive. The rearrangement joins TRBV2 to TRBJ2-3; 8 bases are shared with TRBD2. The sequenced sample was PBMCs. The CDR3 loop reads CASSVGGGTDTQYF. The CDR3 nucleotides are TGTGCCAGCAGTGTCGGGGGGGGCACAGATACGCAGTATTTT.